This T cell receptor beta chain was identified during a study of shared clonotypes between healthy human individuals. All donors were healthy HIV-negative adults lacking recent acute infections or vaccinations. Donors, without exception, were Caucasian adults residing in Nashville, Tennessee. Some clones are missing from TCRdb's copy, which holds only in-frame ones; the method was immunoSEQ multiplex PCR. The sample comprises 450,000 to 600,000 clones, 79% of which are singletons, and 10% to 15% rests with the top ten. Trimming shortened V by 1 base and J by 4 bases, and 13 bases separated the two germline ends. Looked up from germline, CDR1 is SSHAT and CDR2 is FNYEAQ (reference sequence). CDR3 length: 15 amino acids.

The chain has TRBV7-7 and TRBJ2-5, with D perhaps TRBD1 (6 bases). This TCR derives from a woman aged 40 to 50 in good health. Some clones in this sample may be carry-over from other donors' samples. Sequenced input: PBMCs. The CDR3 DNA reads TGTGCCAGCAGCTTAGTCCCCACAGGGCGAGAGACCCAGTACTTC. Its translation is CASSLVPTGRETQYF.